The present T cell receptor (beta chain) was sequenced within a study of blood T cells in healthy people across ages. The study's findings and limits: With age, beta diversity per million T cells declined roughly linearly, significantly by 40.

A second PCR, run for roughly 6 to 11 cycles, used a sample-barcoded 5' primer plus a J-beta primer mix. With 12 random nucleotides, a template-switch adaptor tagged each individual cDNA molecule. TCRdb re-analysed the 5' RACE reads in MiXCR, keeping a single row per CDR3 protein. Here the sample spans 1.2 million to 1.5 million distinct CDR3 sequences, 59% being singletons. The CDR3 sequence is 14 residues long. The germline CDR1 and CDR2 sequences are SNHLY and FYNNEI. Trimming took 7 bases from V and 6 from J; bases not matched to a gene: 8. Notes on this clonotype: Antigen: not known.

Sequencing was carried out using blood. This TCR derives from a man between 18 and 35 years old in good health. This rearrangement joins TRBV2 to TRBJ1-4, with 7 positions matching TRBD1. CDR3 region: CASNLQGKDEKLFF. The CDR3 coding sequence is TGTGCCAGCAACTTACAGGGGAAAGATGAAAAACTGTTTTTT.